This section outlines one T cell receptor beta chain sequence together with its context. The record originates from a study of CD8 T cells in Susac syndrome. Reverse transcription of roughly 0.45 to 1 ug RNA was performed with random hexamers. Via MiXCR, TCRdb re-called the immunoSEQ multiplex PCR reads, giving one row per CDR3 protein. The table has over 120,000 distinct CDR3 sequences, about 95% seen once; the top ten hold more than 0.14%. The CDR3 length is 12 residues. From germline, CDR1 is SGHDT and CDR2 YYEEEE. Trimming cost V 2 bases and J 4 bases, with 4 bases left between them. Sequenced input: CD4+ T cells from PBMCs. The clonotype comes from a human donor with Susac syndrome. The chain uses TRBV5-6 and TRBJ2-1; D gene unclear. The DNA of the CDR3 is TGTGCCAGCAGCTTCAGGTACAATGAGCAGTTCTTC. This codes for CASSFRYNEQFF.